Described below is a single T cell receptor (beta chain) sequence and its context. Its antigen is unidentified. This CDR3 has 16 residues. Germline V CDR1 and CDR2: MDHEN, SYDVKM. V lost 3 bases to trimming and J lost 10 bases; unmatched junction nucleotides: 13. The repertoire was sequenced with immunoSEQ multiplex PCR; TCRdb's copy has only in-frame clones and lacks some. The table has around 110,000 clones, approximately 84% seen once. This sample stems from a study of T cell responses to AZD1222 COVID-19 vaccine. Findings of the study overall: Baseline antibody screening turned up just a handful of seropositive AZD1222 recipients. Females made up more of the donors, who were largely white British, and clonal diversity may have come out too low.

The genes are TRBV28 and TRBJ1-2; 11 nucleotides match TRBD1. Sequenced here: peripheral blood, sampled on day 0 of AZD1222 vaccination. The sequence was obtained from an adult in good health. The CDR3 region is CASSLVGLGTGGLYTF. The CDR3 nucleotides are TGTGCCAGCAGTTTGGTAGGGTTGGGGACAGGGGGTCTCTACACCTTC.